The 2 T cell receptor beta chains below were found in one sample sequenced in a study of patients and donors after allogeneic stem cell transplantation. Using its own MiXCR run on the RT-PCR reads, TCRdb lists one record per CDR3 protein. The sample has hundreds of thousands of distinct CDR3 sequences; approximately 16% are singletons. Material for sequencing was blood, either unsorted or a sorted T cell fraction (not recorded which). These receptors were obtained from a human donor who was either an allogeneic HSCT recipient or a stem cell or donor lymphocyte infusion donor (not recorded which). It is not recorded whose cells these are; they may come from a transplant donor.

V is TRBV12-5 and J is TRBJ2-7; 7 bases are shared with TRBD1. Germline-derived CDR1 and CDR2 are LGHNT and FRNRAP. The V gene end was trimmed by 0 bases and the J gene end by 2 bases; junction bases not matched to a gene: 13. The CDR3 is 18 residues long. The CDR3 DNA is TGTGCTAGTGGTTTGGTACAGTCCCTACAGGGGTGGACCTACGAGCAGTACTTC. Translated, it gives CASGLVQSLQGWTYEQYF.

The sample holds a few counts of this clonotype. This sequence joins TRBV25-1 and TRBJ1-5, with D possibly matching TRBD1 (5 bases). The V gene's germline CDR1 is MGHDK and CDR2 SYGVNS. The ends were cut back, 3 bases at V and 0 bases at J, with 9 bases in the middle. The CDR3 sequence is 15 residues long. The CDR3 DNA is TGTGCCAGCAGTGAGGGGCCTCTTAGCAATCAGCCCCAGCATTTT. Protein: CASSEGPLSNQPQHF. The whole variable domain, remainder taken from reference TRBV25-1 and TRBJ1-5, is EADIYQTPRYLVIGTGKKITLECSQTMGHDKMYWYQQDPGMELHLIHYSYGVNSTEKGDLSSESTVSRIRTEHFPLTLESARPSHTSQYLCASSEGPLSNQPQHFGDGTRLSIL.